This passage covers 10 T cell receptor beta chains from one sample sequenced in a study of blood T cell repertoires in COVID-19. Profiling relied on immunoSEQ multiplex PCR, and the TCRdb table lists in-frame clones only, not all of them. The sample shows about 14,000 clones, around 67% of them seen only once. Sample: peripheral blood. These receptors came from a boy younger than 10 with active or convalescent COVID-19.

The rearrangement links TRBV10-3 to TRBJ1-1, with TRBD1 matching over 7 bases. The CDR3 contains 14 residues. Germline values: CDR1 ENHRY, CDR2 SYGVKD. After removal of 7 bases from V and 1 base from J, the junction contained 6 bases not matched to a gene. CDR3 sequence (DNA): TGTGCCATCAATTCGGACAGGAGGAACACTGAAGCTTTCTTT. Translation: CAINSDRRNTEAFF.

The chain uses TRBV7-9 and TRBJ1-3; the D gene is possibly TRBD1 (6 bases). CDR1 SEHNR and CDR2 FQNEAQ come from the germline V gene (reference sequence). Deletions cut 3 bases from V and 3 bases from J, with 12 bases between. CDR3 length equals 15 residues. For the CDR3, the DNA is TGTGCCAGCAGCTTTACAGGGATGAATGGAAACACCATATATTTT. This translates into CASSFTGMNGNTIYF.

This clone appeared once. The chain combines TRBV27 with TRBJ2-1; D is possibly TRBD2 (6 bases). The CDR3 is made up of 16 amino acids. Trimming took 5 bases from V and 0 from J, leaving 14 bases between them. Germline V lookup: CDR1 MNHEY, CDR2 SMNVEV (reference sequence). CDR3 loop: CASSPRDGSSYNEQFF. Written as DNA, the CDR3 is TGTGCCAGCAGTCCTCGGGACGGGAGCTCCTACAATGAGCAGTTCTTC.

The chain combines TRBV6-1 with TRBJ2-1; TRBD2 agrees at 11 bases. In germline, CDR1 is MNHNS, CDR2 SASEGT. The CDR3 loop spans 16 amino acids. J gave up 6 bases and V 2 bases, and 6 bases lay outside the gene matches. CDR3 in amino acids: CASSELTSGGSNEQFF. CDR3 in DNA: TGTGCCAGCAGTGAATTAACTAGCGGGGGCTCCAATGAGCAGTTCTTC.

The chain recombines TRBV5-1 with TRBJ2-2; TRBD2 might be the D (6 bases). Germline CDR1 is SGHRS and CDR2 is YFSETQ. CDR3 length: 15 amino acids. Trimming stripped 1 base from V and 1 base from J, with 8 bases between. The CDR3 is CASSLWRGNTGELFF. The CDR3 coding sequence is TGCGCCAGCAGCTTGTGGCGGGGGAACACCGGGGAGCTGTTTTTT.

The rearrangement uses TRBV3-1 (or the pseudogene TRBV3-2) and TRBJ1-5; D is ambiguous. Germline V gene data show CDR1 as LGHDT and CDR2 as YNNKEL (reference sequence). Trimming removed 1 base at V and 0 bases at J, with 10 bases between. The CDR3 is made up of 16 amino acids. The CDR3: CASSQGGSYSNQPQHF. The CDR3 DNA reads TGTGCCAGCAGCCAAGGCGGGAGTTATAGCAATCAGCCCCAGCATTTT.

The V call is TRBV28, the J call TRBJ1-4; a weak D match, TRBD1 (6 bases). CDR1 and CDR2 (germline): MDHEN, SYDVKM. Trimming took 6 bases from V and 8 from J, leaving 19 bases between them. The CDR3 is made up of 15 amino acids. The CDR3 protein is CASSGRTTRGEKLFF. The CDR3 DNA is TGTGCCAGCAGCGGAAGGACCACTAGGGGGGAAAAACTGTTTTTT.

The chain has TRBV29-1 and TRBJ2-7; D not certain. Trimming took off 4 bases at V and 0 bases at J, with 7 bases between the two ends. Germline CDR1 is SQVTM and CDR2 is ANQGSEA. This CDR3 has 12 amino acids. The CDR3 region is CSVVGSSYEQYV. The CDR3 bases are TGCAGCGTTGTGGGCAGCTCCTACGAGCAGTACGTC.

The chain joins TRBV3-1 (or the pseudogene TRBV3-2) to TRBJ2-7; 10 bases line up with TRBD2. Trimming at V came to 3 bases and at J to 4 bases, leaving 6 bases not matched to a gene. CDR3 length: 15 residues. Germline V lookup: CDR1 LGHDT, CDR2 YNNKEL (reference sequence). The CDR3 loop is CASSQELAGSYEQYF. Written as DNA, the CDR3 is TGTGCCAGCAGCCAGGAACTAGCGGGGTCTTACGAGCAGTACTTC.

The chain carries TRBV28 and TRBJ1-1; D perhaps matches TRBD1 (5 bases). Germline V gives CDR1 MDHEN, CDR2 SYDVKM. CDR3 length: 18 amino acids. The V end lost 6 bases, the J end lost 4 bases, and 27 bases lay between the germline ends. This CDR3 reads CASRPSSGTLLGGTEAFF. The CDR3, as DNA: TGTGCCAGCAGACCATCGAGCGGGACGTTATTGGGTGGCACTGAAGCTTTCTTT.